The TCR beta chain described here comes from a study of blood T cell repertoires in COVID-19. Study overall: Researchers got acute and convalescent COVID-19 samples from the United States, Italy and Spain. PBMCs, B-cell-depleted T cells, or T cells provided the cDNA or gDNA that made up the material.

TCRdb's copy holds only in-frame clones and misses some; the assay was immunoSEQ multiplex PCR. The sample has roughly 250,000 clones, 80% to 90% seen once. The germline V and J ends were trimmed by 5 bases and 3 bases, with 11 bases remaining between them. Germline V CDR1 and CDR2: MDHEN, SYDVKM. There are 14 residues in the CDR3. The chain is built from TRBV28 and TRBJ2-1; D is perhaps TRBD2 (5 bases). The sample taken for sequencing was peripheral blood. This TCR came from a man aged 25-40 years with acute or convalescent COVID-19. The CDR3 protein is CASSAAGIYNEQFF. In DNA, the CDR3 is TGTGCCAGCAGTGCCGCCGGGATCTACAATGAGCAGTTCTTC.